Below, 16 T cell receptor beta chains from the same sample are listed, as sequenced in a study of T-cell reconstitution after alpha-beta-depleted transplantation in children. Molecular barcoding with unique molecular identifiers was used for the TCRbeta library. TCRdb itself ran the PCR reads through MiXCR, one entry per CDR3 protein. The data show hundreds of thousands of distinct CDR3 sequences, 10% to 15% seen once. Here the sequenced sample was PBMCs, taken before TCRalphabeta/CD19-depleted stem cell transplant. The receptors originated from a girl aged 2 to 9 with congenital amegakaryocytic thrombocytopenia, due to receive a stem cell transplant.

This clonotype was seen ten or more times. The chain is built from TRBV5-1 and TRBJ1-4, with D tentatively TRBD1 (6 bases). V was trimmed by 4 bases and J by 8 bases, leaving 18 bases between them. This CDR3 comprises 15 residues. Germline V gives CDR1 SGHRS, CDR2 YFSETQ. CDR3 in amino acids: CASSAQEGGYEKLFF. DNA for the CDR3: TGCGCCAGCAGCGCCCAAGAGGGGGGCTACGAAAAACTGTTTTTT.

This clonotype was seen a handful of times. The rearrangement joins TRBV20-1 to TRBJ1-2; a weak D match, TRBD1 (6 bases). Germline values: CDR1 DFQATT, CDR2 SNEGSKA (reference sequence). This CDR3 is 12 amino acids long. The V and J ends lost 6 bases and 5 bases respectively, with 13 bases between them. This CDR3 reads CSAFQGQYGYTF. The CDR3 DNA reads as TGCAGTGCCTTTCAGGGGCAGTATGGCTACACCTTC.

This clonotype was counted only a few times. A much larger clone lies a single base off, so this may be a read error. The CDR3 sequence is CAISESEGSYNEQFF. CDR3 DNA sequence: TGTGCCATCAGTGAGTCTGAGGGATCCTACAATGAGCAGTTCTTC. V usage is TRBV10-3 and J usage is TRBJ2-1; the D gene is possibly TRBD2 (5 bases). V shed 0 bases and J shed 1 base, with 7 bases lying between them. The CDR3 consists of 15 residues. Germline assignment: CDR1 ENHRY and CDR2 SYGVKD.

This sequence joins TRBV9 and TRBJ1-4; perhaps TRBD1 as D (6 bases). V lost 1 base and J lost 5, with 12 bases in between. Germline loops: CDR1 SGDLS, CDR2 YYNGEE. The CDR3 runs 15 residues. CDR3 region: CASSVSGAGNEKLFF. CDR3 sequence (DNA): TGTGCCAGCAGCGTATCGGGGGCCGGGAATGAAAAACTGTTTTTT.

This clonotype occurred many times. The rearrangement joins TRBV6-1 to TRBJ2-6, with D hard to call. This CDR3 comprises 13 residues. Germline assignment: CDR1 MNHNS and CDR2 SASEGT. V was shortened by 7 bases and J by 1 base, with 5 bases between the two germline ends. The CDR3 DNA is TGTGCCAGCACGCTTTCTGGGGCCAACGTCCTGACTTTC. This encodes CASTLSGANVLTF.

This clonotype was counted at least ten times. The V gene is TRBV12-3 or TRBV12-4, the J gene TRBJ1-3; D is perhaps TRBD1 (5 bases). The CDR3 covers 16 residues. The V gene lost 5 bases and the J gene lost 0 bases, with 14 bases spanning the gap. The CDR3 is CASSHRKTDSGNTIYF. CDR3 in DNA: TGTGCCAGCAGTCACCGTAAGACAGACTCTGGAAACACCATATATTTT.

This clonotype has a single count. This may stem from a read error, because a much larger clone lies one nucleotide away. This CDR3 is CASSLDGGSGFEQHF. In DNA, the CDR3 is TGTGCCAGCAGCTTAGACGGCGGCAGCGGGTTCGAGCAGCACTTC. The V gene is TRBV7-2, the J gene TRBJ2-7; D is possibly TRBD2 (6 bases). The CDR3 covers 15 residues. Per germline, CDR1 SGHTA and CDR2 FQGNSA.

This clonotype was seen ten or more times. The rearrangement uses TRBV20-1 and TRBJ2-2; weak D call: TRBD2 (6 bases). In germline, CDR1 is DFQATT, CDR2 SNEGSKA (reference sequence). This CDR3 contains 14 residues. V shed 7 bases and J shed 2 bases, with 14 bases lying between them. The CDR3 region has the DNA TGCAGTGTCATCCGGGACTTTAACACCGGGGAGCTGTTTTTT. It is translated as CSVIRDFNTGELFF.

Ten or more counts support this clonotype. The chain recombines TRBV20-1 with TRBJ2-1, with unresolved D. In germline, CDR1 is DFQATT, CDR2 SNEGSKA (reference sequence). Trimming shortened V by 3 bases and J by 0 bases, and 6 bases separated the two germline ends. The CDR3 has 13 residues. CDR3 amino acids: CSARFSSYNEQFF. In DNA form, the CDR3 reads TGCAGTGCTAGGTTCAGCTCCTACAATGAGCAGTTCTTC.

CDR3: CASSLMGTGTDTQYF. In DNA form, the CDR3 reads TGCGCCAGCAGCTTGATGGGGACAGGGACTGATACGCAGTATTTT. The gene calls are TRBV5-1 and TRBJ2-3; TRBD1 matches at 9 bases. CDR3 size: 15 residues. The ends lost 1 base at V and 6 bases at J; junction bases unmatched: 6. CDR1 SGHRS and CDR2 YFSETQ come from the germline V gene.

This clonotype was counted between two and nine times. The J gene is TRBJ2-7, the V gene TRBV29-1; 9 bases align to TRBD2. The CDR3 runs to 13 residues. The germline CDR1 and CDR2 sequences are SQVTM and ANQGSEA. V trimming: 3 bases; J trimming: 6 bases; junction bases outside the gene matches: 6. This chain's CDR3 is CSVEPSGKSEQYF. Written as DNA, the CDR3 is TGCAGCGTTGAGCCTAGCGGGAAATCCGAGCAGTACTTC.

This clonotype was counted ten times or more. This chain connects TRBV20-1 to TRBJ2-1; 10 bases fit TRBD2. The CDR3 consists of 16 residues. The ends lost 0 bases at V and 3 bases at J; junction bases unmatched: 5. Looked up from germline, CDR1 is DFQATT and CDR2 is SNEGSKA (reference sequence). The CDR3 DNA is TGCAGTGCTAGAGATGGCCTAGCGGGGGTCTACAATGAGCAGTTCTTC. Amino acid sequence: CSARDGLAGVYNEQFF.

This clonotype has ten or more counts. V usage is TRBV5-1 and J usage is TRBJ2-1, with TRBD2 matching 10 bases. V was clipped by 4 bases and J by 4 bases; unmatched bases: 8. The CDR3 extends over 16 amino acids. The germline V gene has CDR1 SGHRS and CDR2 YFSETQ. As DNA, the CDR3 is TGCGCCAGCAGCGAACCAAGACTAGCGGGTTACAATGAGCAGTTCTTC. Translating gives CASSEPRLAGYNEQFF.

The V gene is TRBV7-6, the J gene TRBJ2-1; possibly TRBD2 for D (6 bases). Trimming pared 5 bases from V and 2 bases from J, leaving 19 bases between. The CDR3 totals 17 residues. CDR1 SGHVS and CDR2 FNYEAQ come from the germline V gene. CDR3 coding DNA: TGTGCCAGCAGCGTACTTAGCGGTACAGAAACCTACAATGAGCAGTTCTTC. Amino acid sequence: CASSVLSGTETYNEQFF.

This clonotype was seen many times. The rearrangement uses TRBV20-1 and TRBJ2-7; 8 positions match TRBD2. The CDR3 length is 14 residues. The ends lost 6 bases at V and 3 bases at J; junction bases unmatched: 10. Germline lookup yields CDR1 DFQATT and CDR2 SNEGSKA (reference sequence). In nucleotides, the CDR3 is TGCAGTGCCGCTCCCGGGACTAGGCTCTACGAGCAGTACTTC. Protein sequence: CSAAPGTRLYEQYF.

V usage is TRBV20-1 and J usage is TRBJ1-2, with 9 bases fitting TRBD1. The CDR3 contains 14 residues. The V gene's germline CDR1 is DFQATT and CDR2 SNEGSKA (reference sequence). The J segment lost 5 bases and the V segment lost 1 base, leaving 5 bases of the junction unmatched. The DNA of the CDR3 is TGCAGTGCTAGAGTTCCGGGACAGGGATATGGCTACACCTTC. The encoded protein is CSARVPGQGYGYTF.